This record looks at one TCR beta chain sequence and its context. This entry belongs to a study of blood T cell repertoires in COVID-19. Study-wide context: Sites across the United States, Italy and Spain contributed samples from acute and convalescent COVID-19. PBMCs, B-cell-depleted T cells, or T cells were the source of the cDNA or gDNA that made up the material.

Per the original methods: Estimated nucleated cell counts came from reference gene primer amplification. Repertoires were generated with immunoSEQ multiplex PCR, while TCRdb's copy carries only in-frame clones and drops some. V, J and clone size derive from that table, while D and trimming were established from the DNA sequence. The table lists approximately 90,000 clones, roughly 80% of them singletons. V shed 3 bases and J 2 bases; nucleotides not matched to a gene: 4. The CDR3 spans 14 residues. Germline lookup yields CDR1 LNHDA and CDR2 SQIVND (reference sequence). The genes are TRBV19 and TRBJ2-7; 7 nucleotides line up with TRBD2. The sample was peripheral blood. The source of this sequence is a human donor in a cohort sampled during active COVID-19. CDR3 in amino acids: CASSITSDPYEQYF. CDR3 in DNA: TGTGCCAGTAGTATTACTAGCGATCCCTACGAGCAGTACTTC. Supplemented by reference TRBV19 and TRBJ2-7, the full variable domain reads DGGITQSPKYLFRKEGQNVTLSCEQNLNHDAMYWYRQDPGQGLRLIYYSQIVNDFQKGDIAEGYSVSREKKESFPLTVTSAQKNPTAFYLCASSITSDPYEQYFGPGTRLTVT.